These 29 T cell receptor beta chains were sequenced from one sample in a study of cytomegalovirus exposure and HLA in healthy donors. PCR primers comprised 60 Vbeta and 13 Jbeta primers. Sequencing was performed with immunoSEQ multiplex PCR; in TCRdb, only in-frame clones are kept and a portion is missing. The sample contains roughly 200,000 clones, around 70% of which appear only once. Sample: PBMCs. These receptors all come from a male donor in good health and CMV-seronegative.

This clone showed up just a few times. V and J are TRBV7-2 and TRBJ1-5; D might be TRBD1 (5 bases). The CDR3 spans 14 residues. Germline V CDR1 and CDR2: SGHTA, FQGNSA. V gave up 1 base and J gave up 5 bases, with 9 bases separating them. DNA of the CDR3: TGTGCCAGCAGCTTAGTAGGGGATCATCAGCCCCAGCATTTT. Encoded protein: CASSLVGDHQPQHF.

The chain recombines TRBV7-3 with TRBJ2-4; 9 bases are shared with TRBD2. Per germline, CDR1 SGHTA and CDR2 FQGTGA. With V trimmed by 5 bases and J by 5 bases, 4 bases remained unmatched. This CDR3 contains 14 residues. The CDR3 sequence is CASSQVAGENIQYF. DNA of the CDR3: TGTGCCAGCAGCCAGGTAGCGGGAGAAAACATTCAGTACTTC.

The V call is TRBV27, the J call TRBJ1-1, with D possibly TRBD1 on 6 matching bases. This CDR3 has 14 amino acids. Germline values: CDR1 MNHEY, CDR2 SMNVEV (reference sequence). V was cut by 1 base and J by 4 bases, with 10 bases left in between. The CDR3 nucleotides read TGTGCCAGCAGTTTATTCAGGGGCCGCACTGAAGCTTTCTTT. This codes for CASSLFRGRTEAFF.

This rearrangement joins TRBV6-5 to TRBJ2-5, with a possible D match to TRBD1 (6 bases). Germline V CDR1 and CDR2: MNHEY, SVGAGI. CDR3 length: 14 residues. Trimming left V 2 bases short and J 4 bases short, with 11 bases between. This CDR3 reads CASSYLTGGETQYF. The CDR3 DNA sequence: TGTGCCAGCAGTTACCTGACAGGAGGAGAGACCCAGTACTTC.

Only a few counts were recorded for this clone. The chain couples TRBV30 to TRBJ2-3; D remains ambiguous. Germline V gives CDR1 GTSNPN, CDR2 SVGIG (reference sequence). Trimming removed 1 base at V and 2 bases at J, with 4 bases between. This CDR3 has 12 amino acids. CDR3 loop: CAWSANTDTQYF. The CDR3 DNA reads as TGTGCCTGGAGTGCCAACACAGATACGCAGTATTTT.

V gene TRBV7-9 combines with J gene TRBJ1-5; 7 nucleotides match TRBD1. CDR1 is SEHNR, CDR2 FQNEAQ, per germline (reference sequence). The trim removed 5 bases at V and 7 bases at J, leaving 5 bases unmatched. The CDR3 covers 13 residues. The CDR3, as DNA: TGTGCCAGCAGCCTCGGGACAGAACAGCCCCAGCATTTT. Encoded protein: CASSLGTEQPQHF.

The chain is built from TRBV30 and TRBJ1-1; 7 bases fit TRBD1. J was trimmed by 5 bases and V by 2 bases; bases with no gene match: 8. Germline assignment: CDR1 GTSNPN and CDR2 SVGIG (reference sequence). The length of the CDR3 is 14 residues. CDR3 sequence (DNA): TGTGCCTGGAGTATTACTCAGGGGGTAACTGAAGCTTTCTTT. It is translated as CAWSITQGVTEAFF.

This clone was found once. The V and J genes are TRBV6-5 and TRBJ1-1; D is uncertain. Germline V gives CDR1 MNHEY, CDR2 SVGAGI. The CDR3 sequence is 13 residues long. V was clipped by 10 bases and J by 4 bases, with 16 bases between them. The CDR3 region has the DNA TGTGCCATCGGAAAGTGGGAGGGCACTGAAGCTTTCTTT. As protein: CAIGKWEGTEAFF.

The V gene is TRBV7-9, the J gene TRBJ1-5; tentatively, D is TRBD1 (6 bases). This CDR3 is 15 amino acids long. Germline assignment: CDR1 SEHNR and CDR2 FQNEAQ (reference sequence). Trimming took off 0 bases at V and 3 bases at J, with 9 bases between the two ends. The CDR3: CASSLAAGDNQPQHF. The CDR3 nucleotides read TGTGCCAGCAGCTTAGCGGCAGGGGACAATCAGCCCCAGCATTTT. The whole variable domain, remainder taken from reference TRBV7-9 and TRBJ1-5, is DTGVSQNPRHKITKRGQNVTFRCDPISEHNRLYWYRQTLGQGPEFLTYFQNEAQLEKSRLLSDRFSAERPKGSFSTLEIQRTEQGDSAMYLCASSLAAGDNQPQHFGDGTRLSIL.

The genes are TRBV10-1 and TRBJ2-2; 8 bases match TRBD1. Germline CDR1 is WNHNN and CDR2 is SYGVQD (reference sequence). V dropped 6 bases and J dropped 8; count of bases not matched to a gene: 5. The CDR3 is 13 amino acids. The chain's CDR3 is CASSPWTGGELFF. DNA for the CDR3: TGCGCCAGCAGCCCGTGGACAGGGGGGGAGCTGTTTTTT.

This clone has only a few counts. This chain connects TRBV6-1 to TRBJ2-5; 10 bases agree with TRBD1. CDR3 length: 13 residues. The ends lost 6 bases at V and 4 bases at J; junction bases unmatched: 2. Looked up from germline, CDR1 is MNHNS and CDR2 is SASEGT. The DNA for the CDR3 is TGTGCCAGCAGGGACAGGGGGTTAGAGACCCAGTACTTC. This sequence encodes CASRDRGLETQYF.

For this clone: In the same sample, other DNA sequences code for this CDR3. The J gene is TRBJ2-7, the V gene TRBV29-1, with D possibly TRBD2 on 6 matching bases. The CDR3 loop spans 11 amino acids. V lost 6 bases and J lost 6, with 12 bases in between. The V gene's germline CDR1 is SQVTM and CDR2 ANQGSEA. The CDR3 DNA follows: TGCAGCGTCGATGGGGGAGGCGAGCAGTACTTC. As protein: CSVDGGGEQYF.

This clone turned up a few times. The chain recombines TRBV6-5 with TRBJ2-3; 9 bases line up with TRBD2. The trim removed 0 bases at V and 3 bases at J, leaving 4 bases unmatched. The germline V gene has CDR1 MNHEY and CDR2 SVGAGI. CDR3 length: 16 amino acids. The chain's CDR3 is CASSYSISGGTDTQYF. DNA of the CDR3: TGTGCCAGCAGTTACTCGATTAGCGGGGGTACAGATACGCAGTATTTT.

The chain carries TRBV2 and TRBJ2-2; 7 bases agree with TRBD2. The CDR3 has 15 amino acids. CDR1 SNHLY and CDR2 FYNNEI come from the germline V gene. Trimming removed 6 bases from V and 5 bases from J; junction bases left unmatched: 9. The CDR3: CASRVLRGETGELFF. In nucleotides, the CDR3 is TGTGCCAGCAGGGTACTACGGGGGGAAACCGGGGAGCTGTTTTTT.

This chain uses TRBV7-8 with TRBJ2-1; maybe TRBD2 (7 bases). The CDR3 runs 15 residues. Trimming left V 8 bases short and J 4 bases short, with 18 bases between. Germline V gene sequence: CDR1 SGHVS, CDR2 FQNEAQ. The CDR3 region has the DNA TGTGCCAGCGAGGGGGGGGAGGGCTTGTACAATGAGCAGTTCTTC. Amino acid sequence: CASEGGEGLYNEQFF.

V is TRBV6-5 and J is TRBJ1-2, with 7 bases identical to TRBD1. The CDR3 is 14 amino acids. After removal of 5 bases from V and 5 bases from J, the junction contained 8 bases not matched to a gene. Germline values: CDR1 MNHEY, CDR2 SVGAGI. This chain's CDR3 is CASSTTETGYGYTF. The DNA for the CDR3 is TGTGCCAGCAGTACCACAGAGACAGGGTATGGCTACACCTTC.

This clone has more than one count but fewer than ten. The rearrangement links TRBV6-5 to TRBJ2-7; 11 bases align to TRBD2. The CDR3 extends over 16 amino acids. V lost 0 bases and J lost 3; bases outside the gene matches: 4. Germline loops: CDR1 MNHEY, CDR2 SVGAGI. The DNA of the CDR3 is TGTGCCAGCAGTTACTCAGTAGCGGGGGGGGACTACGAGCAGTACTTC. Its protein is CASSYSVAGGDYEQYF.

This chain links TRBV6-5 with TRBJ1-2; D is possibly TRBD1 (6 bases). The CDR3 has 15 amino acids. Trimming shortened V by 2 bases and J by 5 bases, and 15 bases separated the two germline ends. CDR1 is MNHEY, CDR2 SVGAGI, per germline. This CDR3 reads CASSYSGAQGYGYTF. The CDR3 DNA is TGTGCCAGCAGTTACAGCGGGGCCCAGGGGTATGGCTACACCTTC.

V usage is TRBV28 and J usage is TRBJ2-7; 8 bases map to TRBD1. Germline V gives CDR1 MDHEN, CDR2 SYDVKM. After removal of 7 bases from V and 1 base from J, the junction contained 9 bases not matched to a gene. The CDR3 runs 15 residues. CDR3 region: CASIGTGLFSYEQYF. The CDR3 bases are TGTGCCAGCATCGGGACAGGCCTTTTTTCCTACGAGCAGTACTTC.

The chain has TRBV11-2 and TRBJ2-5; the match to TRBD1 covers 10 bases. The J call is doubtful: the DNA matches TRBJ2-7 better. There are 14 residues in the CDR3. Germline V gene lookup returns CDR1 SGHAT and CDR2 FQNNGV. CDR3 bases: TGTGCCAGCAGCTTGACAGGGGGCATGTTCGAGCAGTACTTC. The encoded protein is CASSLTGGMFEQYF.

The V call is TRBV6-5, the J call TRBJ1-5; D is undetermined. This CDR3 comprises 13 residues. Trimming took off 1 base at V and 5 bases at J, with 6 bases between the two ends. Germline lookup yields CDR1 MNHEY and CDR2 SVGAGI. The CDR3, as DNA: TGTGCCAGCAGTTACTTTGGAGATCAGCCCCAGCATTTT. Its protein is CASSYFGDQPQHF.

Only one count was recorded for this clone. This rearrangement joins TRBV4-1 to TRBJ1-1; no definite D call. Germline V gene sequence: CDR1 MGHRA, CDR2 YSYEKL. This CDR3 has 16 amino acids. With 1 base removed from V and 0 bases from J, the gap between germline ends came to 12 bases. The CDR3 reads CASSQAPRGLNTEAFF. The CDR3 bases are TGCGCCAGCAGCCAAGCACCGCGGGGTCTGAACACTGAAGCTTTCTTT.

This sequence joins TRBV30 and TRBJ1-2; D is perhaps TRBD1 (5 bases). Germline-derived CDR1 and CDR2 are GTSNPN and SVGIG (reference sequence). The CDR3 spans 11 residues. The V gene lost 4 bases and the J gene lost 7 bases, with 10 bases spanning the gap. DNA for the CDR3: TGTGCCTGGAATCAGGGTACTGGCTACACCTTC. Protein sequence: CAWNQGTGYTF.

The chain has TRBV20-1 and TRBJ2-1; D not certain. V lost 5 bases and J lost 7, with 9 bases in between. The CDR3 runs to 11 residues. The germline V gene has CDR1 DFQATT and CDR2 SNEGSKA (reference sequence). The CDR3 loop is CSALSWNEQFF. CDR3 in DNA: TGCAGTGCTCTTAGCTGGAATGAGCAGTTCTTC.

This chain links TRBV20-1 with TRBJ1-2; D might be TRBD1 (5 bases). Germline V gene lookup returns CDR1 DFQATT and CDR2 SNEGSKA (reference sequence). V was pared by 4 bases and J by 8 bases, with 11 bases between. The CDR3 contains 11 residues. The CDR3 spells CSAIGQRGYTF. The CDR3 nucleotides are TGCAGTGCTATCGGACAACGGGGCTACACCTTC.

The chain employs TRBV19 and TRBJ1-6; D not certain. The V end was cut by 5 bases, the J end by 14 bases, with 10 bases between. Per germline, CDR1 LNHDA and CDR2 SQIVND (reference sequence). This CDR3 has 11 amino acids. CDR3: CASSSPRALHF. In DNA, the CDR3 is TGTGCCAGTAGTTCCCCTCGGGCCCTCCACTTT.

V and J are TRBV9 and TRBJ2-3; TRBD2 aligns across 14 bases. With V trimmed by 4 bases and J by 3 bases, 4 bases remained unmatched. Germline V gives CDR1 SGDLS, CDR2 YYNGEE. This CDR3 comprises 16 residues. The CDR3 reads CASSPGTSGSTDTQYF. The CDR3 DNA follows: TGTGCCAGCAGCCCCGGGACTAGCGGGAGTACAGATACGCAGTATTTT.

This clone was picked up a small number of times. The chain is built from TRBV25-1 and TRBJ2-1; TRBD2 matches at 7 bases. The junction had 8 bases not matched to a gene; V was cut back by 6 bases and J by 6 bases. Germline values: CDR1 MGHDK, CDR2 SYGVNS. This CDR3 has 14 amino acids. CDR3 bases: TGTGCCAGCAGGAGGGCGGGAGCGGCCAATGAGCAGTTCTTC. The encoded protein is CASRRAGAANEQFF.

The rearrangement uses TRBV29-1 and TRBJ2-1; the D is unclear. CDR3 length: 13 residues. The germline V gene encodes CDR1 SQVTM and CDR2 ANQGSEA. V shed 4 bases and J shed 5 bases, with 12 bases lying between them. CDR3 in DNA: TGCAGCGTTGTGGTGGCCCCTGACAATGAGCAGTTCTTC. Residues: CSVVVAPDNEQFF.